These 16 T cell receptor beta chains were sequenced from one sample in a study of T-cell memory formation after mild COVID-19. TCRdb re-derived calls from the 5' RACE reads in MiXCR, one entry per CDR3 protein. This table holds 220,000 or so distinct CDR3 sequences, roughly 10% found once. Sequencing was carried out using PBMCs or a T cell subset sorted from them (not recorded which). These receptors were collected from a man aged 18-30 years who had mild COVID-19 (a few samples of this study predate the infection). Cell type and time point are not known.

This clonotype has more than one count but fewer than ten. The CDR3 here is CASSLHRGRPEGEAFF. The CDR3 nucleotides are TGTGCCAGCAGCTTACACAGGGGGCGACCCGAGGGTGAAGCTTTCTTT. The chain joins TRBV7-2 to TRBJ1-1; 9 bases agree with TRBD1. V gave up 2 bases and J gave up 7 bases; unmatched junction bases: 11. The CDR3 is 16 amino acids. Germline V CDR1 and CDR2: SGHTA, FQGNSA.

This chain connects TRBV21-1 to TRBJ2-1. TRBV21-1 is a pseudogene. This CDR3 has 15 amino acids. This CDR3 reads CASSKGQVRVNEQFF. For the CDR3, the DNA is TGTGCCAGCAGCAAAGGGCAGGTCCGAGTCAATGAGCAGTTCTTC.

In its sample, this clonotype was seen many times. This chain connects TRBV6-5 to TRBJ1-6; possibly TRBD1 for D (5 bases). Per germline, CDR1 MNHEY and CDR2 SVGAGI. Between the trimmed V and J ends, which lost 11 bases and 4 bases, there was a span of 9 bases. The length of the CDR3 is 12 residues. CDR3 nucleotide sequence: TGTGCCGCGGGACGGTATAATTCACCCCTCCACTTT. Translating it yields CAAGRYNSPLHF.

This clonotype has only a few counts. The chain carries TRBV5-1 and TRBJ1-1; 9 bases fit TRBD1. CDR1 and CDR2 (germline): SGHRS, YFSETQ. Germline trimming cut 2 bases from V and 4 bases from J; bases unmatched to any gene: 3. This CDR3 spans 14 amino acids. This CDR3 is CASSLTGGSTEAFF. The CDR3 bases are TGCGCCAGCAGCTTAACAGGGGGCAGCACTGAAGCTTTCTTT.

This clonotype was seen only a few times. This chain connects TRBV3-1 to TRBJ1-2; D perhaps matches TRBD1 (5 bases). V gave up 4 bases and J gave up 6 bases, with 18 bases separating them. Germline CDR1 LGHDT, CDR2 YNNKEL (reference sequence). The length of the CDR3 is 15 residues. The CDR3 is CASSLRDSPLNGYTF. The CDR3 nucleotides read TGTGCCAGCAGCCTCCGGGACTCTCCTCTCAATGGCTACACCTTC.

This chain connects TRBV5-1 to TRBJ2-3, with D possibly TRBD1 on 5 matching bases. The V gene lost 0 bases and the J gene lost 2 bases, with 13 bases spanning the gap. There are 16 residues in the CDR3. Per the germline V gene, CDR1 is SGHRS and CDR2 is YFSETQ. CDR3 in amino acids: CASSLETGPFTDTQYF. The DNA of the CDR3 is TGCGCCAGCAGCTTGGAAACAGGTCCTTTCACAGATACGCAGTATTTT. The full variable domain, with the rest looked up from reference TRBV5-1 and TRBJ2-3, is KAGVTQTPRYLIKTRGQQVTLSCSPISGHRSVSWYQQTPGQGLQFLFEYFSETQRNKGNFPGRFSGRQFSNSRSEMNVSTLELGDSALYLCASSLETGPFTDTQYFGPGTRLTVL.

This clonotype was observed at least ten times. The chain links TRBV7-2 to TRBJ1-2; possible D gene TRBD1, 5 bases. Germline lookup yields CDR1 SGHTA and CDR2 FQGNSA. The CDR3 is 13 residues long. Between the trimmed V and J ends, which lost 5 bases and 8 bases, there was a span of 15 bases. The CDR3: CASSTDPGGGYTF. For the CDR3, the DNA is TGTGCCAGCAGCACGGACCCGGGGGGGGGCTACACCTTC.

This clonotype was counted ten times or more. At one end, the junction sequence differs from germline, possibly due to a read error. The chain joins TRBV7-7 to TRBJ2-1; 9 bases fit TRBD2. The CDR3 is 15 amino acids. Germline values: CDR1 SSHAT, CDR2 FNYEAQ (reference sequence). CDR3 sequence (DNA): TGTGCTAGCAGCCCCGGAGCGGGGGGATACAATGAGCAGTTCTTC. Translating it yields CASSPGAGGYNEQFF.

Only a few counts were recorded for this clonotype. The CDR3 spells CASSVKGGSSYNEQFF. CDR3 nucleotides: TGTGCCAGCAGTGTAAAGGGCGGGAGCTCCTACAATGAGCAGTTCTTC. The rearrangement links TRBV6-6 to TRBJ2-1, with 7 bases fitting TRBD2. The germline CDR1 and CDR2 sequences are MNHNY and SVGAGI (reference sequence). The CDR3 has 16 amino acids. The ends lost 5 bases at V and 0 bases at J; junction bases unmatched: 7.

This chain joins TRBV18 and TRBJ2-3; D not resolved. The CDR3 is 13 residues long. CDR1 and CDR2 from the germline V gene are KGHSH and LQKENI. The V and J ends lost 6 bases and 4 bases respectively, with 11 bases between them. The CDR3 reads CASSPADSDTQYF. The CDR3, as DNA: TGTGCCAGCTCTCCGGCGGATTCAGATACGCAGTATTTT.

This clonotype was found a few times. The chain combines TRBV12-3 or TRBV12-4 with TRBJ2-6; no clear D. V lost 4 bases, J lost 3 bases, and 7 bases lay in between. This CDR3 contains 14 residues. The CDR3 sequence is CASSSSGGANVLTF. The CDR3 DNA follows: TGTGCCAGCAGTTCCTCGGGTGGGGCCAACGTCCTGACTTTC.

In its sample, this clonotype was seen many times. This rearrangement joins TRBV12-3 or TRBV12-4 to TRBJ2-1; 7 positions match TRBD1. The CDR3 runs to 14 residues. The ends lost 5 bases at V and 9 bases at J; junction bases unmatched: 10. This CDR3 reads CASSSTRKGAEQFF. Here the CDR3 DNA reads TGTGCCAGCAGTAGTACACGGAAGGGGGCTGAGCAGTTCTTC.

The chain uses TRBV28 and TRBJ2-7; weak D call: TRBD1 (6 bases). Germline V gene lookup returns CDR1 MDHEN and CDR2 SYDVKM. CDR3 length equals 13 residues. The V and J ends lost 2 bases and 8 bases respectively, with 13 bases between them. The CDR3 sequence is CASSLTGTLQQYV. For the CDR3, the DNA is TGTGCCAGCAGTTTAACCGGGACACTACAGCAGTACGTC.

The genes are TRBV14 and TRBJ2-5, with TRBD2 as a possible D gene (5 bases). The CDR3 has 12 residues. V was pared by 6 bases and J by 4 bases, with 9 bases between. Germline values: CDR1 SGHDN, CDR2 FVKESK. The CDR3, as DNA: TGTGCCAGCAGTGGACTGGGAGAGACCCAGTACTTC. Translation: CASSGLGETQYF.

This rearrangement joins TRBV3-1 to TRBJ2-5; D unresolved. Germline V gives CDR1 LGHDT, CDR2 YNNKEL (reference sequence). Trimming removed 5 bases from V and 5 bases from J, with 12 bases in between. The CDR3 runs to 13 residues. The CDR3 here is CASSAIPRETQYF. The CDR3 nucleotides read TGTGCCAGCAGCGCCATCCCCAGGGAGACCCAGTACTTC.

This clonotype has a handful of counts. The CDR3 region has the DNA TGTGCCAGCAGTTTCGGACAGGGGGCTAGTCAGCCCCAGCATTTT. This sequence encodes CASSFGQGASQPQHF. V is TRBV12-3 or TRBV12-4 and J is TRBJ1-5, with 11 bases lining up with TRBD1. The CDR3 extends over 15 amino acids. J gave up 6 bases and V 3 bases, and 4 bases lay outside the gene matches.